This T cell receptor beta chain was recovered during a study of blood T cell repertoires in COVID-19. Study background: The analysed material was cDNA or gDNA that came from T cells, B-cell-depleted T cells, or PBMCs.

Original data processing: For nucleated cells, counts were estimated from reference gene primer amplification. Sequenced by immunoSEQ multiplex PCR; TCRdb stores in-frame clones only, minus some. V, J and clone size are those of that table, while D and trimming were read from the DNA. Of 150,000 or so clones in the sample, roughly 91% were seen once. Sequenced: peripheral blood. This receptor was obtained from a man between 60 and 75 years old with active or convalescent COVID-19.

This CDR3 reads CASSLAADRFGAFF. In nucleotides, the CDR3 is TGTGCCAGCAGCTTGGCCGCCGACAGGTTCGGAGCTTTCTTT. V gene TRBV7-9 combines with J gene TRBJ1-1; D perhaps matches TRBD1 (6 bases). V was clipped by 3 bases and J by 10 bases, with 18 bases between them. Germline V gives CDR1 SEHNR, CDR2 FQNEAQ (reference sequence). The CDR3 has 14 amino acids.